This TCR beta chain came from a study of T cell repertoires in cytomegalovirus infection. One entry per CDR3 protein results from TCRdb running MiXCR on the reads. The sample lists roughly 990,000 distinct CDR3 sequences; 30% to 40% were seen once. The V gene's germline CDR1 is SGHVT and CDR2 SQSDAQ. The CDR3 has 10 residues. In regard to this clonotype: The antigen is not known.

The sequences come from cultured CD8+ T cells from PBMCs, collected from culture after CMV antigen stimulation. The chain carries TRBV7-4 and TRBJ1-4, with a possible D match to TRBD1 (5 bases). The TCR sequence derives from a human donor in good health (CMV status not recorded). Some clones in this sample may be carry-over from other donors' samples. The CDR3 loop is CAGGVGKLFF. In DNA, the CDR3 is TGTGCAGGAGGGGTGGGAAAACTGTTTTTT.